This T cell receptor beta chain was recovered during a study of blood T cell repertoires in COVID-19. Study context: Acute and convalescent COVID-19 samples came from the United States, Italy and Spain. PBMCs, B-cell-depleted T cells, or T cells were the source of the cDNA or gDNA that made up the material.

Original handling: Amplification of reference gene primers provided the estimated nucleated cell counts. TCRdb's table, derived via immunoSEQ multiplex PCR, lists solely in-frame clones and lacks some. For V, J and clone size, that table is used; D and trimming come from the DNA. The table lists some 400,000 clones, 70% to 90% of them singletons. This clone was observed a single time. Sequences were obtained from peripheral blood. The receptor was isolated from a woman aged 60-70 years with COVID-19, enrolled during active disease.

The CDR3 loop is CASSETTGLREKLFF. The DNA for the CDR3 is TGTGCCAGCAGTGAAACGACAGGGTTAAGAGAAAAACTGTTTTTT. The rearrangement uses TRBV25-1 and TRBJ1-4, with 7 bases lining up with TRBD1. The CDR3 runs to 15 residues. In germline, CDR1 is MGHDK, CDR2 SYGVNS. After removal of 2 bases from V and 8 bases from J, the junction contained 8 bases not matched to a gene.